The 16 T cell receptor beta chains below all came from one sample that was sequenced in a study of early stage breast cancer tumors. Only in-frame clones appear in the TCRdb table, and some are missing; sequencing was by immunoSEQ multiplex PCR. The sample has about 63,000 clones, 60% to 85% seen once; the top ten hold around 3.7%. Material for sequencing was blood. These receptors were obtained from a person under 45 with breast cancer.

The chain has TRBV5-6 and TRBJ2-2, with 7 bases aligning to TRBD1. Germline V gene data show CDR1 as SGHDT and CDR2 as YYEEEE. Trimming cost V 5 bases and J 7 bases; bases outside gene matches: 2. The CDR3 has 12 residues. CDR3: CASRRQGGELFF. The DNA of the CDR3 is TGTGCCAGCAGAAGACAGGGCGGGGAGCTGTTTTTT.

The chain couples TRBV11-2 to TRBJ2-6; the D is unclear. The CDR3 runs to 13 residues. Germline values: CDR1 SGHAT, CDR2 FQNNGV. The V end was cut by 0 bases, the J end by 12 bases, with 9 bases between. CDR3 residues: CASSLDPESVLTF. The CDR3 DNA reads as TGTGCCAGCAGCTTAGATCCGGAAAGCGTCCTGACTTTC. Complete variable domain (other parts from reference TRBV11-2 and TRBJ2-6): EAGVAQSPRYKIIEKRQSVAFWCNPISGHATLYWYQQILGQGPKLLIQFQNNGVVDDSQLPKDRFSAERLKGVDSTLKIQPAKLEDSAVYLCASSLDPESVLTFGAGSRLTVL.

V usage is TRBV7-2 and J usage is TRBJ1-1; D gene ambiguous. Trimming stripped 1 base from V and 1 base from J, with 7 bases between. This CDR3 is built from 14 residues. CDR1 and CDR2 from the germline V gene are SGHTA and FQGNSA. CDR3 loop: CASSLDWGNTEAFF. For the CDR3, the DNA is TGTGCCAGCAGCTTAGATTGGGGGAACACTGAAGCTTTCTTT.

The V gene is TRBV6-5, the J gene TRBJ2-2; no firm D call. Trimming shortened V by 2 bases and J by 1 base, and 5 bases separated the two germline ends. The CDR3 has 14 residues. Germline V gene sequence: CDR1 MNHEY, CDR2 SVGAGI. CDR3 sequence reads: CASSYQRNTGELFF. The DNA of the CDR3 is TGTGCCAGCAGTTACCAGAGGAACACCGGGGAGCTGTTTTTT.

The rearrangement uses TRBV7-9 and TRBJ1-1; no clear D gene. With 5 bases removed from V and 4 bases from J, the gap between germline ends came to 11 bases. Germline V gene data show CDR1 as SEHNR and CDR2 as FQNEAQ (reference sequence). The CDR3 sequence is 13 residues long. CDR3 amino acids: CASSPQAGTEAFF. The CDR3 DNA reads TGTGCCAGCAGCCCCCAGGCGGGCACTGAAGCTTTCTTT.

For the CDR3, the DNA is TGCAGCGTTGAAGTGGGGTTCGGGGAGCTGTTTTTT. Translation gives CSVEVGFGELFF. The chain joins TRBV29-1 to TRBJ2-2; D uncertain. The CDR3 is 12 amino acids. V lost 1 base to trimming and J lost 7 bases, with 7 bases between them. CDR1 is SQVTM and CDR2 is ANQGSEA in the germline V gene.

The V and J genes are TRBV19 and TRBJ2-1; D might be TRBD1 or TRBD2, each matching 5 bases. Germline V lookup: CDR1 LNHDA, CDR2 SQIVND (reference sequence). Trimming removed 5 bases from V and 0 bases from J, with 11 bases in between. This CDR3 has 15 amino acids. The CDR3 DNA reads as TGTGCCAGTAGTCCCCAGGGAGTCTCCTACAATGAGCAGTTCTTC. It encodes CASSPQGVSYNEQFF. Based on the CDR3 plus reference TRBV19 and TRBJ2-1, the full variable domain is DGGITQSPKYLFRKEGQNVTLSCEQNLNHDAMYWYRQDPGQGLRLIYYSQIVNDFQKGDIAEGYSVSREKKESFPLTVTSAQKNPTAFYLCASSPQGVSYNEQFFGPGTRLTVL.

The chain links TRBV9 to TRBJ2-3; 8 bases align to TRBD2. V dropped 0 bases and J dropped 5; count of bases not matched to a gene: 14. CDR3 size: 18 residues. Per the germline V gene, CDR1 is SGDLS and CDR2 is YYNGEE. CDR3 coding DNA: TGTGCCAGCAGCGTAGCTCATGCGGGGGGCGCCCGAGGAGATACGCAGTATTTT. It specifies CASSVAHAGGARGDTQYF.

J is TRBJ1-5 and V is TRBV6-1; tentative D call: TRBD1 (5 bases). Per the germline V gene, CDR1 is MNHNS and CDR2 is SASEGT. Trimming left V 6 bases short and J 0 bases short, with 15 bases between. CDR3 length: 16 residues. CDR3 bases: TGTGCCAGCAGAGAACTGCAGGGTTATAGCAATCAGCCCCAGCATTTT. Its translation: CASRELQGYSNQPQHF.

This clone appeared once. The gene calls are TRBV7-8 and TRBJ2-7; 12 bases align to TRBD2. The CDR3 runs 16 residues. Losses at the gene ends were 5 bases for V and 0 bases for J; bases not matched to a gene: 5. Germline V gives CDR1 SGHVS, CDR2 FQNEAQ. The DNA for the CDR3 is TGTGCCAGCAGCATAGGGACTAGCGGGCTCTCCTACGAGCAGTACTTC. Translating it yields CASSIGTSGLSYEQYF.

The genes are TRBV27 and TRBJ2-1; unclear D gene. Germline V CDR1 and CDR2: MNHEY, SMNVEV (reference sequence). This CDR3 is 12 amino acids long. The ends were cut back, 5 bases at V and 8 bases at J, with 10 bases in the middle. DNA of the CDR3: TGTGCCAGCAGTGGAAATTGGGATGAGCAGTTCTTC. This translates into CASSGNWDEQFF.

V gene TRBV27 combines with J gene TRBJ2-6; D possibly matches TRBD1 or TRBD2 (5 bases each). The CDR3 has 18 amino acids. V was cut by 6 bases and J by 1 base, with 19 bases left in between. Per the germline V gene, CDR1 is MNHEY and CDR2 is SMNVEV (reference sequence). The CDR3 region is CASSPRARDGSGANVLTF. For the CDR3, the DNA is TGTGCCAGCAGCCCGAGGGCCAGGGACGGTTCTGGGGCCAACGTCCTGACTTTC. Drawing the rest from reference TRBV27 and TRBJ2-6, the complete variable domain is EAQVTQNPRYLITVTGKKLTVTCSQNMNHEYMSWYRQDPGLGLRQIYYSMNVEVTDKGDVPEGYKVSRKEKRNFPLILESPSPNQTSLYFCASSPRARDGSGANVLTFGAGSRLTVL.

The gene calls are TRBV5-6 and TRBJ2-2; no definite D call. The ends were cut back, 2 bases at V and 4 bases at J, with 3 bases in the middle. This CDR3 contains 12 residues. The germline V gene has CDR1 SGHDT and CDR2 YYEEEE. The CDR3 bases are TGTGCCAGCAGCTTTGTCACCGGGGAGCTGTTTTTT. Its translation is CASSFVTGELFF.

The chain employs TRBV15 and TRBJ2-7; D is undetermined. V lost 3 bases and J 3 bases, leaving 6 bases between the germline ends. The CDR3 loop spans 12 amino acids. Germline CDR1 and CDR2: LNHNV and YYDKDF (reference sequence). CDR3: CATSSFNYEQYF. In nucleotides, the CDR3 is TGTGCCACCAGCAGCTTTAACTACGAGCAGTACTTC.

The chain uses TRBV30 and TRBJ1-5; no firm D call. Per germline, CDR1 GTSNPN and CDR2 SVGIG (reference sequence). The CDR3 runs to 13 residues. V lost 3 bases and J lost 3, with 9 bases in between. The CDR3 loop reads CAWRVSPNQPQHF. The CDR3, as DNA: TGTGCCTGGAGGGTTTCTCCCAATCAGCCCCAGCATTTT.

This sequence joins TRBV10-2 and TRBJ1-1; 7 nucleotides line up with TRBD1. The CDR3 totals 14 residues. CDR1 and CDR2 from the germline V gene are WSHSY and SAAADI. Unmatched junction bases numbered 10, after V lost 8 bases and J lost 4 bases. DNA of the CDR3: TGCGCCAGCCGATCGCGGCAGGGGGTCACTGAAGCTTTCTTT. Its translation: CASRSRQGVTEAFF.